This record looks at one T cell receptor (beta chain) sequence and its context. What it binds is not known. The record originates from a study of cytomegalovirus exposure and HLA in healthy donors. Study overall: Of the donors genotyped, approximately 400 in all, 75% to 85% fell in the Caucasian-associated ancestry cluster. Study observations and caveats: Cytomegalovirus-associated TCR beta chains were listed, numbering 150 to 200.

PCR was performed using 60 Vbeta and 13 Jbeta primers. Libraries were prepared by immunoSEQ multiplex PCR; TCRdb keeps only in-frame clonotypes and omits some of them. This sample yields approximately 100,000 clones, of which 78% are seen a single time; about 4% belongs to the top ten. The germline CDR1 and CDR2 sequences are SNHLY and FYNNEI. V was trimmed by 2 bases and J by 5 bases, leaving 12 bases between them. This CDR3 has 14 amino acids. V is TRBV2 and J is TRBJ2-5; perhaps TRBD1 as D (5 bases). Sequenced sample: PBMCs. This receptor was obtained from a woman aged 40 to 55 in good health and CMV-seropositive. CDR3 sequence reads: CASSELKGVETQYF. For the CDR3, the DNA is TGTGCCAGCAGTGAATTGAAAGGGGTGGAGACCCAGTACTTC.